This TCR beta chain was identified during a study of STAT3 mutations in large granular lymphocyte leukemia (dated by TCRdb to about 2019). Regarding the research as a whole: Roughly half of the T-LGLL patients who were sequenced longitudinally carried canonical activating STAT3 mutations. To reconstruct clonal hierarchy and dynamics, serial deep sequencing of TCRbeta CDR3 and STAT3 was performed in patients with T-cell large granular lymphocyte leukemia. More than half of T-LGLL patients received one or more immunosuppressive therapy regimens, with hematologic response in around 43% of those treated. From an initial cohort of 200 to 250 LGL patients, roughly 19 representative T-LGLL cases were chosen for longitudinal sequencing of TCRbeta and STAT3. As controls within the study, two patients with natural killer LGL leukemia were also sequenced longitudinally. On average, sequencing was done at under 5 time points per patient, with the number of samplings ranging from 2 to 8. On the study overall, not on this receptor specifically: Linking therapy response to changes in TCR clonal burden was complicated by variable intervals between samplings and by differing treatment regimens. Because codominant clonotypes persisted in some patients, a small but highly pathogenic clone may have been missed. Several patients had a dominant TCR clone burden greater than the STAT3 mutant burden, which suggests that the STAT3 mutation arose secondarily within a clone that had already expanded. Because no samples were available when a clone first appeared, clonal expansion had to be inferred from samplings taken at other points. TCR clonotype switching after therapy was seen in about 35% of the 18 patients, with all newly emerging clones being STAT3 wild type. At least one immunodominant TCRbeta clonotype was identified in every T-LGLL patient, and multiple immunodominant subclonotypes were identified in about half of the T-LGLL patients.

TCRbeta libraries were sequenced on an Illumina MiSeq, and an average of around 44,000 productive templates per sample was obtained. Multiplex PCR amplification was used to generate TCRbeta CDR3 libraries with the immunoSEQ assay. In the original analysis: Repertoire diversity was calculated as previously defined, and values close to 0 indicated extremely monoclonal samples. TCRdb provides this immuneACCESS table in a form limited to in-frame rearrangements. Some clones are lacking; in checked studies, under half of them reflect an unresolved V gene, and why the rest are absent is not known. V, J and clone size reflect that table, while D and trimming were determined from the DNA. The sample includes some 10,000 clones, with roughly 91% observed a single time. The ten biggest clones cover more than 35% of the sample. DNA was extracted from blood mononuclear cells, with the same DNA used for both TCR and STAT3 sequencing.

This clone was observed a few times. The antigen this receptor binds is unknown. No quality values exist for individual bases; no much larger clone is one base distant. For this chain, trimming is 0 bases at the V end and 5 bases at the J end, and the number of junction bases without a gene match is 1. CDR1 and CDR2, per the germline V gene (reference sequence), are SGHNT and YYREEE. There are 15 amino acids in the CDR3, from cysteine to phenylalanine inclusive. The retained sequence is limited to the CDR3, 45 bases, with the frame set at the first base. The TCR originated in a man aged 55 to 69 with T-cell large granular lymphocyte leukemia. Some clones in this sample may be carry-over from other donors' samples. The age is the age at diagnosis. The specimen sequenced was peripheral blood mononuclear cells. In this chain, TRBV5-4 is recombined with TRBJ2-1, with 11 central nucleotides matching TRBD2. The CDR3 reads CASSLDSGGDNEQFF. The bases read TGTGCCAGCAGCTTGGATAGCGGGGGGGACAATGAGCAGTTCTTC.